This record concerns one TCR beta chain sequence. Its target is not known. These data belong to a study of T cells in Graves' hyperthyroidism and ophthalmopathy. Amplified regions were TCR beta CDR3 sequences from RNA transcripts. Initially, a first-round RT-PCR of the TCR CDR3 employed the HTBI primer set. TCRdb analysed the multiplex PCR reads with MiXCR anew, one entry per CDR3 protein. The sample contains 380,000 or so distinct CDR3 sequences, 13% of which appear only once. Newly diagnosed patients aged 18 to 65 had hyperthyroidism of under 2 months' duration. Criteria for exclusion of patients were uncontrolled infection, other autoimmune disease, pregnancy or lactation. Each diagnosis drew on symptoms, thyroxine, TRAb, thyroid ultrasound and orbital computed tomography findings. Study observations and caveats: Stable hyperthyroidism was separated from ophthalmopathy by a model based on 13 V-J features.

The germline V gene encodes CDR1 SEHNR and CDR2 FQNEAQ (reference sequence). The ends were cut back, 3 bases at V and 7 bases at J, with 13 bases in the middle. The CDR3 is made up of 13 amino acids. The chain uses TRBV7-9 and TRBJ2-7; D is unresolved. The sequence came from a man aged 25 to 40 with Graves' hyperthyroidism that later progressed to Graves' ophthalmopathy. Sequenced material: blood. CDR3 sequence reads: CASSFPLMDEQYF. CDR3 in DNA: TGTGCCAGCAGCTTCCCTTTAATGGATGAGCAGTACTTC.